This T cell receptor (beta chain) was observed in a study of shared clonotypes between healthy human individuals. Overall study findings and caveats: A reduction in generation probabilities was seen for non-shared clonotypes relative to those shared by all four donors.

The germline V and J ends were trimmed by 2 bases and 1 base, with 6 bases remaining between them. Germline V gene lookup returns CDR1 MNHNY and CDR2 SVGAGI (reference sequence). This CDR3 is built from 13 residues. With respect to this clone: The target antigen is unknown. Other DNA sequences within the sample encode an identical CDR3.

The study drew all its donors from Caucasian adults living in Nashville, Tennessee. TCRdb's copy holds only in-frame clones and misses some; the assay was immunoSEQ multiplex PCR. Of about 2,500,000 clones in the sample, around 90% were seen once. Sequencing used naive CD4+ T cells sorted from blood. Subset described: CD45RA+ positively selected. This clonotype originated in a young man in good health. The chain combines TRBV6-6 with TRBJ2-7; maybe TRBD2 (5 bases). CDR3 nucleotide sequence: TGTGCCAGCAGTTACGGAGGTTCCTACGAGCAGTACTTC. It translates to CASSYGGSYEQYF.